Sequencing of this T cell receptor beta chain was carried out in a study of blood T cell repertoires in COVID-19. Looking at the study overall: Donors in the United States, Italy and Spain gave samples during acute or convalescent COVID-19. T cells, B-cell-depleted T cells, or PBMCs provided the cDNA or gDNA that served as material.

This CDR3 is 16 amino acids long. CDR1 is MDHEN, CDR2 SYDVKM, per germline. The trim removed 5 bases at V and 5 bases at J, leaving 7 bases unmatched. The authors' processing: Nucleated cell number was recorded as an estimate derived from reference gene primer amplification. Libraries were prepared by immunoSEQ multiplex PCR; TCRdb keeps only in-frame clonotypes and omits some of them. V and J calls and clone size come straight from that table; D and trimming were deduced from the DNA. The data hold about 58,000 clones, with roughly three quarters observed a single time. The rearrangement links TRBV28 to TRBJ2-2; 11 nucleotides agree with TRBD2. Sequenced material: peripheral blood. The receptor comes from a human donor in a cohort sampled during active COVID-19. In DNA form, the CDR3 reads TGTGCCAGCAGTAGTACGGGACTAGCGGTAACCGGGGAGCTGTTTTTT. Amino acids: CASSSTGLAVTGELFF.